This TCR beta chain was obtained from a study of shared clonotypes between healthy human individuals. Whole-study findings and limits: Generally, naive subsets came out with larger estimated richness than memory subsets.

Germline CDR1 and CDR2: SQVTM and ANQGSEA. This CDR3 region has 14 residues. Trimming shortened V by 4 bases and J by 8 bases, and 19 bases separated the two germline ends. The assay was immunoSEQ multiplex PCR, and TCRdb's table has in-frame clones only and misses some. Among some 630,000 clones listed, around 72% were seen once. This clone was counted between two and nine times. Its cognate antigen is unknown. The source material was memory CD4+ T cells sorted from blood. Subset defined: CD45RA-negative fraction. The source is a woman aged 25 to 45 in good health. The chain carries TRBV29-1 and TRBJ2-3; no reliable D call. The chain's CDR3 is CSVVGSVTVGTQYF. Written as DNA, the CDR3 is TGCAGCGTTGTAGGCTCTGTTACGGTGGGTACGCAGTATTTT.